Below are 10 T cell receptor beta chains sequenced from a single sample in a study of shared clonotypes between healthy human individuals. Produced via immunoSEQ multiplex PCR; TCRdb's table is partial and in-frame only. The repertoire holds hundreds of thousands of clones, with around 95% as singletons. It was CD45RO-negative cells, positively selected for CCR7, that made up naive CD8 cells, with terminally differentiated effector memory CD45RA+ cells excluded. Material: naive CD8+ T cells sorted from blood. The receptors stem from a woman in her twenties or thirties in good health.

The V and J genes are TRBV27 and TRBJ2-5; TRBD2 might be the D (6 bases). This CDR3 region has 14 residues. V gave up 6 bases and J gave up 2 bases, with 13 bases separating them. Germline V gene sequence: CDR1 MNHEY, CDR2 SMNVEV (reference sequence). CDR3 sequence: CASRTGTSQETQYF. The DNA of the CDR3 is TGTGCCAGCAGAACCGGGACTTCTCAAGAGACCCAGTACTTC.

V gene TRBV7-9 combines with J gene TRBJ2-7; 8 bases match TRBD2. Per germline, CDR1 SEHNR and CDR2 FQNEAQ (reference sequence). The V segment lost 6 bases and the J segment 0 bases; nucleotides outside the gene matches: 4. The CDR3 length is 14 residues. The CDR3 nucleotides are TGTGCCAGCAGTACCAGCGGGGGCTCCTACGAGCAGTACTTC. Translation gives CASSTSGGSYEQYF.

The chain links TRBV4-2 to TRBJ2-1, with TRBD2 as a possible D gene (6 bases). V lost 0 bases and J 3 bases, leaving 18 bases between the germline ends. Germline V gene sequence: CDR1 LGHNA, CDR2 YNFKEQ. This CDR3 contains 18 residues. The CDR3 spells CASSQESSVTTYYNEQFF. The CDR3 DNA is TGTGCCAGCAGCCAAGAATCTAGCGTCACAACCTACTACAATGAGCAGTTCTTC.

This sequence joins TRBV13 and TRBJ2-1, with 9 positions matching TRBD1. V was clipped by 5 bases and J by 8 bases; unmatched bases: 7. The CDR3 has 14 amino acids. Germline lookup yields CDR1 PRHDT and CDR2 FYEKMQ (reference sequence). The CDR3 region is CASSSGTGPHEQFF. In DNA, the CDR3 is TGTGCCAGCAGCAGCGGGACAGGGCCCCATGAGCAGTTCTTC.

V and J are TRBV28 and TRBJ2-7; 8 bases agree with TRBD1. V shed 4 bases, J shed 3 bases, and the junction held 11 bases outside the gene matches. Germline CDR1 and CDR2: MDHEN and SYDVKM. This CDR3 spans 16 amino acids. The CDR3 DNA reads TGTGCCAGCAGTTCCTCGGACAGGGCGTTGGGCTACGAGCAGTACTTC. It is translated as CASSSSDRALGYEQYF.

The chain couples TRBV2 to TRBJ2-2; possibly TRBD1 for D (5 bases). Trimming removed 4 bases from V and 5 bases from J, with 8 bases in between. The CDR3 runs to 13 residues. The germline V gene encodes CDR1 SNHLY and CDR2 FYNNEI. The CDR3, as DNA: TGTGCCAGCAGTGGAAAGGGGACCGGGGAGCTGTTTTTT. Residues: CASSGKGTGELFF.

The genes are TRBV2 and TRBJ2-2, with no clear D. The V gene's germline CDR1 is SNHLY and CDR2 FYNNEI. The CDR3 loop spans 17 amino acids. The ends were cut back, 6 bases at V and 2 bases at J, with 19 bases in the middle. The CDR3 is CASSGQPLLVNTGELFF. CDR3 nucleotide sequence: TGTGCCAGCAGCGGGCAACCACTCCTCGTCAACACCGGGGAGCTGTTTTTT.

The chain uses TRBV7-6 and TRBJ1-4; D gene ambiguous. Per germline, CDR1 SGHVS and CDR2 FNYEAQ. V was shortened by 7 bases and J by 5 bases, with 8 bases between the two germline ends. This CDR3 comprises 12 residues. CDR3 loop: CASTEPNEKLFF. The CDR3, as DNA: TGTGCCAGCACAGAGCCGAATGAAAAACTGTTTTTT.

The chain carries TRBV9 and TRBJ2-3, with D possibly TRBD2 on 5 matching bases. In germline, CDR1 is SGDLS, CDR2 YYNGEE. Trimming took off 2 bases at V and 2 bases at J, with 12 bases between the two ends. The CDR3 runs 15 residues. Written as DNA, the CDR3 is TGTGCCAGCAGCGTCCAGGACTTAGCCACAGATACGCAGTATTTT. Protein sequence: CASSVQDLATDTQYF.

CDR3 bases: TGCAGCGTTGAAGATTCCCCCGCGGGGCTCACAGATACGCAGTATTTT. This codes for CSVEDSPAGLTDTQYF. The chain uses TRBV29-1 and TRBJ2-3, with D tentatively TRBD2 (6 bases). The CDR3 runs to 16 residues. Trimming cost V 0 bases and J 2 bases, with 15 bases left between them. CDR1 SQVTM and CDR2 ANQGSEA come from the germline V gene.